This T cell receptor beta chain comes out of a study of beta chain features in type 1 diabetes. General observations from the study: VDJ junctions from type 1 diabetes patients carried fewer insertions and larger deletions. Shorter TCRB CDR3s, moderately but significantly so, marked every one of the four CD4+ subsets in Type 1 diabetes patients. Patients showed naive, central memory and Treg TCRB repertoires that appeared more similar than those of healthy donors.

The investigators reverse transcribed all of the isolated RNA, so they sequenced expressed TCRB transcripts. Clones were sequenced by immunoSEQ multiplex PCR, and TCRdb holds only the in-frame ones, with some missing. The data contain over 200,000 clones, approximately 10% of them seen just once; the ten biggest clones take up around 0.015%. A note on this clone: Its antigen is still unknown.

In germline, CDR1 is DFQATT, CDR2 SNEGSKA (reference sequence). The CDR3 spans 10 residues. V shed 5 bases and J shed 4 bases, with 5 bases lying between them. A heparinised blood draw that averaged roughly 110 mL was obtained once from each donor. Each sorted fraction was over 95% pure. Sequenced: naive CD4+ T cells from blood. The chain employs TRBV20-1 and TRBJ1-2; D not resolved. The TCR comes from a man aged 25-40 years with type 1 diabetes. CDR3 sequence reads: CSAGLYGYTF. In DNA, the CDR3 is TGCAGTGCTGGGCTCTATGGCTACACCTTC.